This paragraph reports one T cell receptor (beta chain). Its antigen is still unknown. This CDR3 comprises 15 residues. Germline V gives CDR1 MGHDK, CDR2 SYGVNS. Trimming took 10 bases from V and 0 from J; bases not matched to a gene: 10. These data originate in a study of blood T cells in healthy people across ages. Total RNA, at least 5 micrograms per sample, came from PBMCs. The authors ran a second PCR of roughly 7 to 11 cycles using a sample-barcoded 5' primer and a J-beta primer mix. Paired-end reads containing CDR3 totaled no fewer than 3 million for each sample. In TCRdb, the 5' RACE reads were re-called with MiXCR into one record per CDR3 protein. This table holds about 780,000 distinct CDR3 sequences, approximately 67% found once. Findings and limits, study-wide: It was the long-lived donors that had more naive CD4+ cells and higher diversity than aged donors.

Sequenced input: blood. This TCR was recovered from a man aged 25 to 40 in good health. This chain joins TRBV25-1 and TRBJ2-3, with 7 bases aligning to TRBD1. CDR3: CATRGQLSSTDTQYF. The CDR3 region has the DNA TGTGCCACCCGGGGACAGCTCTCTAGCACAGATACGCAGTATTTT.